This T cell receptor beta chain was profiled in a study of CD8 T cells in ankylosing spondylitis. A note on this clonotype: This may arise from a read error, as a much more abundant clone is one base away.

TCRdb processed the 5' RACE reads anew with MiXCR; each CDR3 protein has one entry. Altogether about 160,000 distinct CDR3 sequences are present, around 17% being singletons, with the ten largest covering about 8.3%. There are 11 residues in the CDR3. The V end was cut by 10 bases, the J end by 8 bases, with 12 bases between. CDR1 and CDR2 from the germline V gene are ENHRY and SYGVKD. This receptor was identified in a male donor with ankylosing spondylitis or in good health (not recorded which). The chain employs TRBV10-3 and TRBJ2-1, with D tentatively TRBD2 (6 bases). Specimen: blood, either unsorted or a sorted T cell fraction (not recorded which). The CDR3 sequence: CATTVADEQFF. The CDR3 bases are TGTGCCACCACCGTAGCGGATGAGCAGTTCTTC.